Below are 26 T cell receptor beta chains sequenced from a single sample in a study of vaccination and CD4 T cells after COVID-19. Cultured CD4+ T cell DNA was sequenced using the Oncomine TCR Beta short-read assay. Via MiXCR, TCRdb re-called the PCR reads, giving one row per CDR3 protein. The repertoire holds some 26,000 distinct CDR3 sequences, with 50% as singletons. Treatment specified: roughly 11-day PBMC culture with coronavirus spike peptide pools or control peptides (ViraFEST assay). For these receptors, no antigen is known. The sequences come from CD4+ T cells from blood, cultured in vitro, collected before SARS-CoV-2 vaccination. The receptors stem from a human donor who received a COVID-19 vaccine.

The V gene is TRBV7-2, the J gene TRBJ2-1; the D gene could be TRBD1 or TRBD2 (5 bases each). The CDR3 has 13 amino acids. CDR1 is SGHTA, CDR2 FQGNSA, per germline. V shed 10 bases and J shed 4 bases, with 14 bases lying between them. The CDR3 here is CATGRLGYNEQFF. The CDR3 DNA is TGTGCCACGGGGCGGCTGGGATACAATGAGCAGTTCTTC.

This clonotype was picked up a small number of times. The chain carries TRBV19 and TRBJ1-1, with D unresolved. The V and J ends lost 2 bases and 1 base respectively, with 5 bases between them. Germline CDR1 is LNHDA and CDR2 is SQIVND (reference sequence). This CDR3 comprises 13 residues. CDR3 coding DNA: TGTGCCAGTAGTATAAAACCGAACACTGAAGCTTTCTTT. This sequence encodes CASSIKPNTEAFF.

This clonotype is a singleton in its sample. This chain joins TRBV5-1 and TRBJ1-6; TRBD1 might be the D (6 bases). The germline gives CDR1 SGHRS, CDR2 YFSETQ. V was clipped by 2 bases and J by 6 bases, with 12 bases between them. The CDR3 loop spans 15 amino acids. The CDR3 region has the DNA TGCGCCAGCAGCTTAGGAGGGGGAACTAATTCACCCCTCCACTTT. Its protein is CASSLGGGTNSPLHF.

This rearrangement joins TRBV7-2 to TRBJ1-4; D might be TRBD1 (5 bases). The CDR3 extends over 15 amino acids. The germline CDR1 and CDR2 sequences are SGHTA and FQGNSA. V gave up 6 bases and J gave up 4 bases, with 15 bases separating them. The CDR3 loop reads CASSPRGGGNEKLFF. CDR3 DNA sequence: TGTGCCAGCAGTCCCCGGGGGGGAGGTAATGAAAAACTGTTTTTT.

The rearrangement links TRBV7-6 to TRBJ2-1, with 15 bases identical to TRBD2. Trimming took 5 bases from V and 6 from J; bases not matched to a gene: 11. This CDR3 has 18 amino acids. The germline V gene encodes CDR1 SGHVS and CDR2 FNYEAQ. This CDR3 reads CASSTRTSGGAGGNEQFF. The CDR3 DNA sequence: TGTGCCAGCAGCACTAGGACTAGCGGGGGGGCCGGAGGCAATGAGCAGTTCTTC.

This clonotype was observed a few times. This chain links TRBV5-1 with TRBJ2-5, with D perhaps matching TRBD2 (5 bases). Germline CDR1 reads SGHRS; CDR2 reads YFSETQ. V was trimmed by 4 bases and J by 2 bases, leaving 30 bases between them. This CDR3 region has 20 residues. CDR3 protein: CASSGADGINLLPLQETQYF. CDR3 nucleotides: TGCGCCAGCAGCGGAGCGGACGGAATCAACCTCCTTCCCCTACAAGAGACCCAGTACTTC.

This clonotype was seen a few times. This chain connects TRBV25-1 to TRBJ1-3; D uncertain. CDR3 length: 14 residues. V was shortened by 10 bases and J by 5 bases, with 18 bases between the two germline ends. Germline CDR1 reads MGHDK; CDR2 reads SYGVNS. CDR3 nucleotide sequence: TGTGCCACTCGAGACCAATTGCAGAGAAACACCATATATTTT. It translates to CATRDQLQRNTIYF.

The chain recombines TRBV6-5 with TRBJ1-2; D gene unclear. CDR1 is MNHEY, CDR2 SVGAGI, per germline. The CDR3 has 13 amino acids. Trimming left V 2 bases short and J 7 bases short, with 11 bases between. In DNA form, the CDR3 reads TGTGCCAGCAGTTACGGGGTAGTCGGTGGCTACACCTTC. Translation: CASSYGVVGGYTF.

V and J are TRBV19 and TRBJ1-5, with no clear D. Trimming cost V 3 bases and J 2 bases, with 11 bases left between them. The V gene's germline CDR1 is LNHDA and CDR2 SQIVND (reference sequence). This CDR3 contains 15 residues. The CDR3 nucleotides read TGTGCCAGTAGTATCAGGACCGGGGGCAATCAGCCCCAGCATTTT. Translated, it gives CASSIRTGGNQPQHF.

This chain uses TRBV20-1 with TRBJ2-5, with 7 bases lining up with TRBD2. The V gene end was trimmed by 0 bases and the J gene end by 4 bases; junction bases not matched to a gene: 5. The V gene's germline CDR1 is DFQATT and CDR2 SNEGSKA (reference sequence). There are 14 residues in the CDR3. The CDR3 loop reads CSARESGGRETQYF. The CDR3 nucleotides read TGCAGTGCTAGAGAATCCGGGGGGAGAGAGACCCAGTACTTC.

This clonotype was seen a handful of times. The chain combines TRBV6-1 with TRBJ2-1, with D perhaps matching TRBD1 or TRBD2 (5 bases each). The CDR3 runs to 14 residues. Germline V gene data show CDR1 as MNHNS and CDR2 as SASEGT. Between the trimmed V and J ends, which lost 7 bases and 9 bases, there was a span of 19 bases. CDR3 in amino acids: CASNLEGSLAEQFF. The CDR3 DNA sequence: TGTGCCAGCAACCTCGAGGGGTCCCTTGCTGAGCAGTTCTTC.

As for this clonotype: At one end the junction does not follow the germline gene, possibly because of a read error. The chain couples TRBV30 to TRBJ2-3; possible D gene TRBD2, 5 bases. Germline assignment: CDR1 GTSNPN and CDR2 SVGIG (reference sequence). The CDR3 is made up of 14 amino acids. Written as DNA, the CDR3 is TGTACCTGGAGTGTGGGAAGAGCGGCAGATACGCAGTATTTT. This codes for CTWSVGRAADTQYF.

This rearrangement joins TRBV18 to TRBJ1-1; D ambiguous. CDR3 length: 13 amino acids. Trimming removed 1 base from V and 7 bases from J, with 10 bases in between. From germline, CDR1 is KGHSH and CDR2 LQKENI. The CDR3 sequence is CASSPRAGSEAFF. As DNA, the CDR3 is TGTGCCAGCTCACCACGAGCCGGGAGTGAAGCTTTCTTT. Using reference TRBV18 and TRBJ1-1 for the parts outside the CDR3, the full variable domain is NAGVMQNPRHLVRRRGQEARLRCSPMKGHSHVYWYRQLPEEGLKFMVYLQKENIIDESGMPKERFSAEFPKEGPSILRIQQVVRGDSAAYFCASSPRAGSEAFFGQGTRLTVV.

This rearrangement joins TRBV19 to TRBJ1-6, with 10 bases identical to TRBD1. The V gene end was trimmed by 6 bases and the J gene end by 7 bases; junction bases not matched to a gene: 6. Germline V gives CDR1 LNHDA, CDR2 SQIVND (reference sequence). The CDR3 contains 15 residues. The CDR3 is CASRPMDRGNSPLHF. The CDR3 nucleotides read TGTGCCAGTAGGCCCATGGACAGGGGGAATTCACCCCTCCACTTT.

CDR3 loop: CSAGRDGGDLAKNIQYF. The CDR3 nucleotides are TGCAGTGCTGGTCGGGACGGGGGGGACCTAGCCAAAAACATTCAGTACTTC. The J gene is TRBJ2-4, the V gene TRBV20-1, with 8 bases that match TRBD2. With 5 bases clipped from V and 0 bases from J, the junction kept 12 bases outside the gene matches. CDR3 length: 17 amino acids. Germline V gene data show CDR1 as DFQATT and CDR2 as SNEGSKA (reference sequence).

This clonotype was observed a handful of times. This chain uses TRBV2 with TRBJ2-3; D possibly corresponds to TRBD1 (5 bases). The V and J ends lost 2 bases and 4 bases respectively, with 13 bases between them. CDR1 and CDR2 from the germline V gene are SNHLY and FYNNEI. The CDR3 is 15 residues long. CDR3 coding DNA: TGTGCCAGCAGTGAAATCGCAGGGTCCGCAGATACGCAGTATTTT. Protein product: CASSEIAGSADTQYF.

This clonotype was seen a few times. The chain couples TRBV20-1 to TRBJ2-3; 14 nucleotides match TRBD2. V lost 0 bases and J lost 6; bases outside the gene matches: 20. The germline gives CDR1 DFQATT, CDR2 SNEGSKA (reference sequence). The CDR3 has 21 residues. The CDR3 bases are TGCAGTGCTAGAGAGCTAGGACGGTTCGGGACTAGCGGGGGACCCGGGGATACGCAGTATTTT. This codes for CSARELGRFGTSGGPGDTQYF.

The rearrangement uses TRBV20-1 and TRBJ2-3, with 10 bases aligning to TRBD2. From germline, CDR1 is DFQATT and CDR2 SNEGSKA (reference sequence). The CDR3 is 15 residues long. The junction had 7 bases not matched to a gene; V was cut back by 5 bases and J by 2 bases. CDR3 in amino acids: CSAPPLAGFTDTQYF. CDR3 sequence (DNA): TGCAGTGCTCCCCCACTAGCGGGGTTCACAGATACGCAGTATTTT.

This clonotype was counted only a few times. The rearrangement links TRBV2 to TRBJ2-5; 10 bases match TRBD1. Germline V CDR1 and CDR2: SNHLY, FYNNEI. The CDR3 is made up of 12 amino acids. V shed 5 bases, J shed 7 bases, and the junction held 1 base outside the gene matches. The CDR3 reads CASSRTGGTQYF. The CDR3 DNA reads TGTGCCAGCAGTCGGACAGGGGGGACCCAGTACTTC.

With respect to this clonotype: A junction end diverges from the germline sequence, so it may reflect a read error. J is TRBJ2-1 and V is TRBV7-6; 13 bases agree with TRBD2. The V gene's germline CDR1 is SGHVS and CDR2 FNYEAQ. The CDR3 runs to 19 residues. As DNA, the CDR3 is TGTGCCAGCAACTTAAGAGGACTAGCGGGGGAGAGGACCTACAATGAGCAGTTCTTC. This encodes CASNLRGLAGERTYNEQFF. Based on the CDR3 plus reference TRBV7-6 and TRBJ2-1, the full variable domain is GAGVSQSPRYKVTKRGQDVALRCDPISGHVSLYWYRQALGQGPEFLTYFNYEAQQDKSGLPNDRFSAERPEGSISTLTIQRTEQRDSAMYRCASNLRGLAGERTYNEQFFGPGTRLTVL.

This clonotype turned up a few times. V is TRBV2 and J is TRBJ2-7; D is undetermined. V gave up 2 bases and J gave up 2 bases, with 10 bases separating them. This CDR3 is built from 14 residues. Germline assignment: CDR1 SNHLY and CDR2 FYNNEI. CDR3 sequence: CASSERSLTYEQYF. CDR3 nucleotide sequence: TGTGCCAGCAGTGAACGCAGCCTAACCTACGAGCAGTACTTC.

This clonotype was observed a few times. The chain uses TRBV19 and TRBJ1-5; D is undetermined. The germline V and J ends were trimmed by 2 bases and 5 bases, with 4 bases remaining between them. The CDR3 length is 12 residues. CDR1 and CDR2 from the germline V gene are LNHDA and SQIVND (reference sequence). The CDR3 sequence is CASSIIDQPQHF. As DNA, the CDR3 is TGTGCCAGTAGTATAATAGATCAGCCCCAGCATTTT.

This clonotype has only a few counts. V and J are TRBV14 and TRBJ2-7, with D maybe TRBD1 (6 bases). There are 15 residues in the CDR3. Germline CDR1 SGHDN, CDR2 FVKESK. V gave up 2 bases and J gave up 0 bases, with 11 bases separating them. Here the CDR3 DNA reads TGTGCCAGCAGCCAAACGACAGGCGTCTCCTACGAGCAGTACTTC. This sequence encodes CASSQTTGVSYEQYF.

The chain uses TRBV30 and TRBJ2-7; 10 bases line up with TRBD2. Trimming cost V 1 base and J 4 bases; bases outside gene matches: 4. The CDR3 is 14 amino acids. Germline CDR1 GTSNPN, CDR2 SVGIG (reference sequence). The CDR3 here is CAWSEGTSEYEQYF. DNA of the CDR3: TGTGCCTGGAGTGAGGGGACTAGCGAGTACGAGCAGTACTTC.

DNA of the CDR3: TGTGCCAGCAGCCCTCAAAGCAGGGCCCGCTACAATGAGCAGTTCTTC. The encoded protein is CASSPQSRARYNEQFF. The V gene is TRBV7-3, the J gene TRBJ2-1, with a possible D match to TRBD1 (5 bases). The CDR3 length is 16 residues. CDR1 is SGHTA, CDR2 FQGTGA, per germline. V shed 5 bases and J shed 3 bases, with 17 bases lying between them.

This clonotype was counted a few times. This chain connects TRBV6-5 to TRBJ1-2; possibly TRBD1 for D (5 bases). Germline V lookup: CDR1 MNHEY, CDR2 SVGAGI. The CDR3 has 13 residues. V dropped 2 bases and J dropped 8 bases, with 12 bases sitting between them. The CDR3 spells CASSYVRVEGYTF. In DNA form, the CDR3 reads TGTGCCAGCAGTTACGTCAGGGTGGAGGGCTACACCTTC.